The T cell receptor (beta chain) under discussion was sequenced for a study of blood T cell repertoires in COVID-19. Study-level information: The origin of the acute and convalescent COVID-19 samples was the United States, Italy and Spain. Nucleic acid was either cDNA or gDNA, and it came from T cells, B-cell-depleted T cells, or PBMCs.

The CDR3 length is 14 residues. Trimming took 4 bases from V and 7 from J, leaving 17 bases between them. Germline V CDR1 and CDR2: SGHNT, YYREEE (reference sequence). Study processing details: Scientists estimated how many nucleated cells there were by amplifying reference gene primers. Repertoires were generated with immunoSEQ multiplex PCR, while TCRdb's copy carries only in-frame clones and drops some. That table supplies the V and J calls and clone size; D and trimming were determined from the DNA. The sample consists of hundreds of thousands of clones, around 86% of them appearing once. This TCR derives from a woman aged 30 to 39 who had recovered from COVID-19. What was sequenced was peripheral blood. The chain joins TRBV5-4 to TRBJ1-2, with D perhaps matching TRBD1 (5 bases). The CDR3 nucleotides read TGTGCCAGCAGCCCGGACAAAGGGCTAGGTGGCTACACCTTC. This encodes CASSPDKGLGGYTF.